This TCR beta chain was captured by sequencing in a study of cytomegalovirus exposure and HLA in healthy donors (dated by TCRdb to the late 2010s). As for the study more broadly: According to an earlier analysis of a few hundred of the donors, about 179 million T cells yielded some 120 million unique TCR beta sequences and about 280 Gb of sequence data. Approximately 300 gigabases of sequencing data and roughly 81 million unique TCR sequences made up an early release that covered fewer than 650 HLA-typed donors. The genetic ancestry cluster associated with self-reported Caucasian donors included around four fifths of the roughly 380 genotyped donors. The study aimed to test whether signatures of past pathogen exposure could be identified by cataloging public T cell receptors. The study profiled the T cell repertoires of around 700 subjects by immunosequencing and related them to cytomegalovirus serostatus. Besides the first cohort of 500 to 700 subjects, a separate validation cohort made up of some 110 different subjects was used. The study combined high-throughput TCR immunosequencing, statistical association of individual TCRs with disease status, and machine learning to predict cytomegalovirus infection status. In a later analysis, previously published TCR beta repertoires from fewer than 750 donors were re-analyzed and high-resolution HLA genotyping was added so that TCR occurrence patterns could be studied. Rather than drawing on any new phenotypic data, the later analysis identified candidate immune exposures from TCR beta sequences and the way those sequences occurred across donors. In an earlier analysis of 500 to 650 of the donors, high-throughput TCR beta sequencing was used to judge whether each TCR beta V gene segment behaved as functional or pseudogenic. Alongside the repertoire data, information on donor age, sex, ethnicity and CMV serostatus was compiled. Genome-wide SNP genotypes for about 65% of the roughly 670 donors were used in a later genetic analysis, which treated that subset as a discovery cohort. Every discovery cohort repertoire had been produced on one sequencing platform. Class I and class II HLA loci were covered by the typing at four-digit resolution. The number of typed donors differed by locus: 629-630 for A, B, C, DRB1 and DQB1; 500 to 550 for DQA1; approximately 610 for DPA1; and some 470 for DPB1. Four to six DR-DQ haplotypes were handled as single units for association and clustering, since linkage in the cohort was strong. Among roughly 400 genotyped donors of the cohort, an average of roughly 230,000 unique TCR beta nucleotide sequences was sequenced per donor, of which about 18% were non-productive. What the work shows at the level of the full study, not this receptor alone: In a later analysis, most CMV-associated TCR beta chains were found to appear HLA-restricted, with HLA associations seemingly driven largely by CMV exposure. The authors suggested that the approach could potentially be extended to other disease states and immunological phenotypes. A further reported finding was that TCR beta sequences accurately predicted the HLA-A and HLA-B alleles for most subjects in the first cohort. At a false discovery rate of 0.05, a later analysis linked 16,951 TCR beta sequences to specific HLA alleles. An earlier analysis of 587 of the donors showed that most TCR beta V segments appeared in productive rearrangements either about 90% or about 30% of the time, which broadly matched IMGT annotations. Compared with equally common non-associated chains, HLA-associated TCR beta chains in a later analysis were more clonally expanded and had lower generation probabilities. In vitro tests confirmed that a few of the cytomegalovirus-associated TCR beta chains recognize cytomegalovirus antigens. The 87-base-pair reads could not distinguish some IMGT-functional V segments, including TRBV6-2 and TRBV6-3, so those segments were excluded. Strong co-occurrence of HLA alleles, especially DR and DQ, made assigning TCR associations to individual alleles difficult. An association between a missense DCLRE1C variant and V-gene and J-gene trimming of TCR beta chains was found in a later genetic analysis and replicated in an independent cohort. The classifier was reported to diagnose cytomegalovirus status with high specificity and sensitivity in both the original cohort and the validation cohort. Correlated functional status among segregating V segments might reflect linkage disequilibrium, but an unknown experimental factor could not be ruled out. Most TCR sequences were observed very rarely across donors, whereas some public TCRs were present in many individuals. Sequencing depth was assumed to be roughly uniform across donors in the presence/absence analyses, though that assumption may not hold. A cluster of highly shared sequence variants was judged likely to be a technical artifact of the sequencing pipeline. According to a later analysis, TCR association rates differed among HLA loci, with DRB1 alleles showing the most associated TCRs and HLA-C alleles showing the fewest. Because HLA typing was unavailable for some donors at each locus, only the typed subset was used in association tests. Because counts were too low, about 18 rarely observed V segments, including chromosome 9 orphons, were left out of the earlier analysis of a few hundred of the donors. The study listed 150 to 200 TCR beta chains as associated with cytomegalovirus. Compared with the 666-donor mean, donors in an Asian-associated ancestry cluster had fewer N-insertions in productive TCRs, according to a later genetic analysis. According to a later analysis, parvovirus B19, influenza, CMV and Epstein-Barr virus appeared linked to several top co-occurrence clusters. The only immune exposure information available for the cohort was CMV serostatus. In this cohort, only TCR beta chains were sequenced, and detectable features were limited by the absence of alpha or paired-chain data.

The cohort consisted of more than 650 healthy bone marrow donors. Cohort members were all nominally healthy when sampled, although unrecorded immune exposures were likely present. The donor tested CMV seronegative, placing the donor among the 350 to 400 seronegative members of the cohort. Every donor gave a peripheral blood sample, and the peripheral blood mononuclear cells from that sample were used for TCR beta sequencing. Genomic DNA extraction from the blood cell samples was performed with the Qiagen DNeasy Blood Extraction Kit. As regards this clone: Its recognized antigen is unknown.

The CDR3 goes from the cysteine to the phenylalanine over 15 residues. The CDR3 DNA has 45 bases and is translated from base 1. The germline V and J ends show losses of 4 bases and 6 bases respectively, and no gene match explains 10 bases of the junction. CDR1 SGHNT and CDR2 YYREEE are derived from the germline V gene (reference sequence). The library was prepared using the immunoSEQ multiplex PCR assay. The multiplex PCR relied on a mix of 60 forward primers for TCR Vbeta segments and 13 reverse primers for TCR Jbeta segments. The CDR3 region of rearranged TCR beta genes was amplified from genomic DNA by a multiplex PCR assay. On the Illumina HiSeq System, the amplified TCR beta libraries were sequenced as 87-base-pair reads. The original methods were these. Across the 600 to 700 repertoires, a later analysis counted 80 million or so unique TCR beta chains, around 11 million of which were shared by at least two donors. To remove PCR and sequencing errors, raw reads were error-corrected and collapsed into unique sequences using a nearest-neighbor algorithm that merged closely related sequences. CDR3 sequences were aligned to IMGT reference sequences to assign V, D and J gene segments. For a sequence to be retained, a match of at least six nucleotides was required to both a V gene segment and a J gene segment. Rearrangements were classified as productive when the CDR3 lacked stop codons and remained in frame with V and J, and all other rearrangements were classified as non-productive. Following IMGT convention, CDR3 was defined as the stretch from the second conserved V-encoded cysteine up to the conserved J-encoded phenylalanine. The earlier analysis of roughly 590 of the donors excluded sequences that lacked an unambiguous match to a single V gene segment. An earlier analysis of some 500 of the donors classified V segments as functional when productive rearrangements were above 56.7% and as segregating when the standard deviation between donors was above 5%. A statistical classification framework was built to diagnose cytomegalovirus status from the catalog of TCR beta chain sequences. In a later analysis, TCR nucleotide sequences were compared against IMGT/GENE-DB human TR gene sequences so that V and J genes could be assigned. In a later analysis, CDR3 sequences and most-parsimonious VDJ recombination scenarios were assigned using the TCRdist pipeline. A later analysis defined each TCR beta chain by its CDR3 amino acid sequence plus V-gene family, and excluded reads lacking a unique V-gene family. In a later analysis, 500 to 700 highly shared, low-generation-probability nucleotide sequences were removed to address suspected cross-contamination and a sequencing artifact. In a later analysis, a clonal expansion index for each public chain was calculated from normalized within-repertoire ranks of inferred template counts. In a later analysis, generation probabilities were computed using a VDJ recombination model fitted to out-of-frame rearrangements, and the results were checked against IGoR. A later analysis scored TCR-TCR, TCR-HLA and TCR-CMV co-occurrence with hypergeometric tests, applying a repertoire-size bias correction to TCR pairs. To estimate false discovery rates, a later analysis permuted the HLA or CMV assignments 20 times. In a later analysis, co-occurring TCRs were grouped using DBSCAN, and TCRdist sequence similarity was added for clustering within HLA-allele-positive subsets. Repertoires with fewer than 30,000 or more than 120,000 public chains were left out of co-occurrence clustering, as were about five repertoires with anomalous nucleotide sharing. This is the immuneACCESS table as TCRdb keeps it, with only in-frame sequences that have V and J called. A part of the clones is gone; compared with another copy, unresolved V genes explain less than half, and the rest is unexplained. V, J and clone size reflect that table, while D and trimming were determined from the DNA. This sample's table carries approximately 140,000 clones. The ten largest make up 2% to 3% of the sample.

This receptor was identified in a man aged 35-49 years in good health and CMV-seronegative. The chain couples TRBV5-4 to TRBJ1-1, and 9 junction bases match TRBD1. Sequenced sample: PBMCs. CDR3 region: CASSLSGTGRAEAFF. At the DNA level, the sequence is TGTGCCAGCAGCCTTTCCGGGACAGGGAGGGCTGAAGCTTTCTTT.